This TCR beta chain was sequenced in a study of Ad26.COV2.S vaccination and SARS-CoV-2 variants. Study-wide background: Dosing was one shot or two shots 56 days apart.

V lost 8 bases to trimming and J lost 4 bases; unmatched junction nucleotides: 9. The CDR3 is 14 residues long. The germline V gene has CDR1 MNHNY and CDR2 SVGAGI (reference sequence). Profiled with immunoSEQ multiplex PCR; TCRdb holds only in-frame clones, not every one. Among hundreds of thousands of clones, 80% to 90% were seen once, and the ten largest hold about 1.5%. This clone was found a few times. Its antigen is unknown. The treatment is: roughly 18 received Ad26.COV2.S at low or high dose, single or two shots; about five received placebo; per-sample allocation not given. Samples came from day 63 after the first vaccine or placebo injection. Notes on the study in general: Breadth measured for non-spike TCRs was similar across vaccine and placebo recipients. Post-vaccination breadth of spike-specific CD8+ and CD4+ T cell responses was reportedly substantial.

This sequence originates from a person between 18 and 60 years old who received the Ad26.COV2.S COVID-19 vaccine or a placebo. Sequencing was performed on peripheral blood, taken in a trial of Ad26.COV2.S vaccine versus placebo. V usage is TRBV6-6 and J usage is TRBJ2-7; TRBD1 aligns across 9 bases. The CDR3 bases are TGTGCCAGCCAAAGCCCGGGACAGGGATACGAGCAGTACTTC. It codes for CASQSPGQGYEQYF.